Listed below are T cell receptor beta chains from one sample, sequenced in a study of blood T cell repertoires in COVID-19. Using immunoSEQ multiplex PCR, the repertoire was profiled, and TCRdb retains in-frame clones only, with some absent. The sample consists of approximately 80,000 clones, under 85% of them appearing once. The specimen was peripheral blood. These receptors were taken from a woman between 65 and 79 years old with acute or convalescent COVID-19. Both conserved end residues are trimmed from each CDR3.

j_gene | v_gene | CDR3aa
TRBJ1-3 | TRBV30 | AWSVLGNTIY
TRBJ1-3 | TRBV9 | ASSVTGDSGNTIY
TRBJ2-3 | TRBV19 | ASSAYLAVSTDTQY
TRBJ1-1 | TRBV28 | ASSAPGGLNTEAF
TRBJ1-4 | TRBV19 | ATLDRGSEKLF
TRBJ2-7 | TRBV11-1 | ASSPGVGTALNEQY
TRBJ1-1 | TRBV5-1 | ASSLTVGEGEAF
TRBJ1-5 | TRBV10-1 | ASSESGGEPQH
TRBJ1-1 | TRBV4-2 | ASSQDSLSDVEAF
TRBJ1-6 | TRBV9 | ASSVVGGQAPLH
TRBJ2-6 | TRBV18 | ASSSSYASGANVLT
TRBJ2-2 | TRBV3-1/TRBV3-2 | ASSQGPFNGENTGELF
TRBJ2-7 | TRBV11-2 | ASSQSGGFSYEQY
TRBJ2-7 | TRBV7-3 | ASSLGAGSTYEQY
TRBJ2-7 | TRBV18 | ASSPGQSPSYEQY
TRBJ1-1 | TRBV6-5 | ASSFRQGGNTEAF
TRBJ1-4 | TRBV7-2 | ASSPGTGARGNEKLF
TRBJ1-1 | TRBV19 | ASTQTAAGVATEAF
TRBJ1-6 | TRBV10-3 | AINAQGMNSPLH
TRBJ2-1 | TRBV13 | ASSLRGQNNEQF
TRBJ1-1 | TRBV5-1 | ASSLQTGNTEAF